The subject of this entry is one T cell receptor beta chain. No cognate antigen has been identified for it. One base away there is no much larger clone; base qualities are not given. The collaborating institutions used their own protocols to collect whole blood in K2EDTA tubes. For TCRbeta analysis, collaborators shipped samples as frozen whole blood, isolated PBMCs, or DNA extracted from either of those sample types. The immunoSEQ Assay, a bias-controlled multiplex PCR, was used to amplify TCRbeta CDR3 regions from genomic DNA. As for how the authors treated the data: Within the assay, amplification of reference gene primers was used to estimate how many nucleated cells each sample contained. To quantify the absolute abundance of each unique TCRbeta CDR3 rearrangement, sequence reads were collapsed and filtered. For each sample, productive Simpson clonality was calculated as the square root of Simpson's diversity index across productive rearrangements. What TCRdb holds here is the immuneACCESS table cut down to in-frame rearrangements. Part of the clones is not present; checked against another copy, under half of the missing clones reflect an unresolved V gene, and the others are unexplained. Clonal size and the V and J genes are those of that table, whereas D and trimming came from the DNA. This sample holds about 64,000 clones; 75% to 85% were observed only once. The ten largest clonotypes hold about 12% of the sample.

From cysteine to phenylalanine, the CDR3 is 14 amino acids long. The only DNA kept is the CDR3, 42 bases in frame from the first base. The germline V gene (reference sequence) yields WNHNN for CDR1 and SYGVQD for CDR2. A distance of 16 bases separates the germline ends of V and J, which lose 4 bases and 9 bases respectively. The data were taken from a study of blood T cell repertoires in COVID-19 (dated by TCRdb to the early 2020s). Context from the whole study: Collaborator samples came from the United States, Italy and Spain and covered acute and convalescent phases of COVID-19. Deeply sampled blood TCRbeta repertoires from subjects exposed to, actively infected with, or recovered from COVID-19 were included in the dataset. The material from the prospective study consisted of cDNA or gDNA derived from T cells, B-cell-depleted T cells, or PBMCs. Samples were obtained from the ongoing ImmuneRACE study (first 160 participants) and from roughly 1,300 subjects provided by 6 global collaborators. The repertoires were released in a freely available public database meant as a resource for research on the immune response to SARS-CoV-2. Where available, HLA class I and class II types were obtained from metadata supplied by the sample provider rather than from assay-based typing. The sample metadata nearly always contained a de-identified subject ID, COVID-19 status, age in years and sex.

The investigation overall reported the following: The quantity of clinical and demographic metadata differed by source and by participant and was supplied without curation.

The sequencing input was peripheral blood. The rearranged segments are TRBV10-1 and TRBJ2-1; the D segment could be TRBD1, given 6 matching bases. This TCR was sampled from a human donor in a cohort sampled during active COVID-19. The DNA reads TGCGCCAGCAGTGTCGGACAGCCTCACGGTGAGCAGTTCTTC. Translated, this is CASSVGQPHGEQFF.